One sample yielded the 26 T cell receptor beta chains listed below, sequenced in a study of T cell responses to AZD1222 COVID-19 vaccine. Produced via immunoSEQ multiplex PCR; TCRdb's table is partial and in-frame only. The sample shows around 140,000 clones, over 90% of them seen only once. The specimen comprised peripheral blood, sampled on day 0 of AZD1222 vaccination. These receptors were collected from an adult in good health.

The CDR3 region is CASSLRTGESSYEQYF. CDR3 coding DNA: TGCGCCAGCAGCTTGAGGACAGGGGAGTCGTCCTACGAGCAGTACTTC. V is TRBV5-1 and J is TRBJ2-7, with 9 bases fitting TRBD1. V lost 1 base to trimming and J lost 1 base; unmatched junction nucleotides: 6. In germline, CDR1 is SGHRS, CDR2 YFSETQ. This CDR3 has 16 residues.

V is TRBV18 and J is TRBJ1-1; D gene unclear. Germline V lookup: CDR1 KGHSH, CDR2 LQKENI. This CDR3 spans 15 amino acids. Trimming cost V 6 bases and J 1 base, with 15 bases left between them. The CDR3 loop is CASSPPERRNTEAFF. The CDR3 nucleotides are TGTGCCAGCTCCCCCCCGGAACGGAGGAACACTGAAGCTTTCTTT.

This rearrangement joins TRBV18 to TRBJ1-4; no clear D. This CDR3 contains 15 residues. The V end lost 3 bases, the J end lost 0 bases, and 8 bases lay between the germline ends. CDR1 is KGHSH, CDR2 LQKENI, per germline. The CDR3, as DNA: TGTGCCAGCTCACCGACGGAAGCAACTAATGAAAAACTGTTTTTT. Residues: CASSPTEATNEKLFF. Looking up the rest from reference TRBV18 and TRBJ1-4 gives the full variable domain: NAGVMQNPRHLVRRRGQEARLRCSPMKGHSHVYWYRQLPEEGLKFMVYLQKENIIDESGMPKERFSAEFPKEGPSILRIQQVVRGDSAAYFCASSPTEATNEKLFFGSGTQLSVL.

The chain joins TRBV28 to TRBJ1-5, with D maybe TRBD1 (6 bases). This CDR3 spans 19 amino acids. Germline V gene sequence: CDR1 MDHEN, CDR2 SYDVKM. V was trimmed by 6 bases and J by 0 bases, leaving 24 bases between them. The CDR3 DNA sequence: TGTGCCAGCAGCCCAACCTCGGGACATCAACCCTTTAGCAATCAGCCCCAGCATTTT. Its protein product is CASSPTSGHQPFSNQPQHF.

The rearrangement links TRBV19 to TRBJ1-1; D gene unclear. CDR3 length: 12 residues. V gave up 5 bases and J gave up 5 bases, with 9 bases separating them. Germline values: CDR1 LNHDA, CDR2 SQIVND (reference sequence). CDR3 nucleotide sequence: TGTGCCAGTAGTCCACAGCTGACTGAAGCTTTCTTT. Translation: CASSPQLTEAFF.

This chain uses TRBV11-2 with TRBJ2-7; 8 bases match TRBD1. The V and J ends lost 0 bases and 6 bases, in that order; junction bases with no gene match: 4. Looked up from germline, CDR1 is SGHAT and CDR2 is FQNNGV. This CDR3 is 14 amino acids long. This chain's CDR3 is CASSLEDRGSEQYF. For the CDR3, the DNA is TGTGCCAGCAGCTTAGAAGACAGGGGCAGCGAGCAGTACTTC.

V is TRBV27 and J is TRBJ1-5; D is undetermined. V dropped 8 bases and J dropped 7 bases, with 18 bases sitting between them. CDR1 is MNHEY, CDR2 SMNVEV, per germline (reference sequence). The CDR3 contains 14 residues. DNA for the CDR3: TGTGCCAGCTCGAGTTTTGGTCCGGGCCAGCCCCAGCATTTT. Amino acids: CASSSFGPGQPQHF.

The chain carries TRBV19 and TRBJ1-2; D not certain. The CDR3 has 14 residues. The germline V and J ends were trimmed by 3 bases and 5 bases, with 13 bases remaining between them. CDR1 and CDR2 from the germline V gene are LNHDA and SQIVND (reference sequence). CDR3 amino acids: CASSIVPIGYGYTF. CDR3 sequence (DNA): TGTGCCAGTAGTATTGTGCCCATCGGGTATGGCTACACCTTC.

The CDR3 region is CASSFSGELFF. The CDR3 nucleotides read TGTGCCAGCAGTTTTTCCGGGGAGCTGTTTTTT. The chain recombines TRBV27 with TRBJ2-2; D gene unclear. The ends were cut back, 3 bases at V and 6 bases at J, with 2 bases in the middle. There are 11 residues in the CDR3. CDR1 and CDR2 from the germline V gene are MNHEY and SMNVEV (reference sequence).

The chain uses TRBV18 and TRBJ1-6; maybe TRBD1 (6 bases). V dropped 0 bases and J dropped 9 bases, with 15 bases sitting between them. CDR1 is KGHSH and CDR2 is LQKENI in the germline V gene. The CDR3 loop spans 16 amino acids. The DNA of the CDR3 is TGTGCCAGCTCACCACCGACACATCTAGGGGGTTCACCCCTCCACTTT. Translating it yields CASSPPTHLGGSPLHF.

This chain uses TRBV4-2 with TRBJ2-5, with 8 nucleotides matching TRBD1. CDR1 is LGHNA, CDR2 YNFKEQ, per germline. This CDR3 comprises 19 residues. V gave up 1 base and J gave up 4 bases; unmatched junction bases: 17. CDR3 DNA: TGTGCCAGCAGCCAAGGTCAATTGGGGACAGGAGCCTCAAGAGAGACCCAGTACTTC. Protein product: CASSQGQLGTGASRETQYF.

In its sample, this clone was seen once. The chain combines TRBV29-1 with TRBJ1-2; possible D gene TRBD1, 6 bases. The CDR3 consists of 11 residues. Germline values: CDR1 SQVTM, CDR2 ANQGSEA. Trimming shortened V by 4 bases and J by 6 bases, and 9 bases separated the two germline ends. The CDR3 DNA reads TGCAGCGTTGGGGGGGCGGATGGCTACACCTTC. Its translation is CSVGGADGYTF.

CDR3 loop: CASGGRAGANVLTF. The DNA for the CDR3 is TGTGCCAGCGGAGGGAGGGCTGGGGCCAACGTCCTGACTTTC. This rearrangement joins TRBV9 to TRBJ2-6, with 7 bases lining up with TRBD2. J lost 2 bases, V lost 7 bases, and 3 bases had no gene match. Germline V gene data show CDR1 as SGDLS and CDR2 as YYNGEE. The CDR3 has 14 residues.

The chain couples TRBV5-1 to TRBJ1-1; weak D call: TRBD1 (5 bases). Germline V gives CDR1 SGHRS, CDR2 YFSETQ. Trimming removed 0 bases at V and 7 bases at J, with 7 bases between. This CDR3 has 12 residues. In DNA form, the CDR3 reads TGCGCCAGCAGCTTGGGAGGGGATGAAGCTTTCTTT. This translates into CASSLGGDEAFF.

V gene TRBV29-1 combines with J gene TRBJ1-1; 11 nucleotides agree with TRBD1. J gave up 0 bases and V 5 bases, and 2 bases lay outside the gene matches. The germline V gene has CDR1 SQVTM and CDR2 ANQGSEA. The CDR3 is 14 residues long. The CDR3 region is CSVRDRGMNTEAFF. In nucleotides, the CDR3 is TGCAGCGTTAGGGACAGGGGGATGAACACTGAAGCTTTCTTT.

This clone was detected only a few times. The chain couples TRBV5-4 to TRBJ1-6; D uncertain. Trimming removed 0 bases from V and 7 bases from J, with 5 bases in between. CDR3 length: 13 residues. Looked up from germline, CDR1 is SGHNT and CDR2 is YYREEE (reference sequence). The DNA of the CDR3 is TGTGCCAGCAGCTTGGTCCAGAATTCACCCCTCCACTTT. Translation: CASSLVQNSPLHF.

The rearrangement uses TRBV6-5 and TRBJ1-2, with 7 nucleotides matching TRBD1. Trimming at V came to 7 bases and at J to 4 bases, leaving 6 bases not matched to a gene. Per germline, CDR1 MNHEY and CDR2 SVGAGI. The CDR3 runs 13 residues. The DNA of the CDR3 is TGTGCCAGCACAGGGGGAATTCCCTATGGCTACACCTTC. Its translation is CASTGGIPYGYTF.

CDR3 region: CASSFQATNEKLFF. CDR3 in DNA: TGTGCCAGCAGCTTTCAGGCAACTAATGAAAAACTGTTTTTT. The rearrangement joins TRBV7-9 to TRBJ1-4; D is unclear. Germline V gene data show CDR1 as SEHNR and CDR2 as FQNEAQ (reference sequence). CDR3 length: 14 amino acids. V was clipped by 3 bases and J by 0 bases, with 5 bases between them.

V usage is TRBV19 and J usage is TRBJ1-6; D possibly corresponds to TRBD1 (5 bases). The CDR3 is 13 residues long. Germline CDR1 is LNHDA and CDR2 is SQIVND (reference sequence). The V and J ends lost 6 bases and 6 bases respectively, with 9 bases between them. CDR3 nucleotide sequence: TGTGCCAGTAGGTCTAGGGGTAATTCACCCCTCCACTTT. Its translation is CASRSRGNSPLHF.

The V gene is TRBV29-1, the J gene TRBJ2-7, with 9 bases identical to TRBD1. Looked up from germline, CDR1 is SQVTM and CDR2 is ANQGSEA. V lost 6 bases to trimming and J lost 3 bases; unmatched junction nucleotides: 12. There are 15 residues in the CDR3. CDR3 DNA sequence: TGCAGCGTCGCCACTCCGGGACAGGGCCACTACGAGCAGTACTTC. Translation: CSVATPGQGHYEQYF.

The chain links TRBV5-1 to TRBJ1-1, with D uncertain. This CDR3 contains 15 residues. V was clipped by 0 bases and J by 4 bases, with 13 bases between them. Germline V gives CDR1 SGHRS, CDR2 YFSETQ. CDR3 sequence (DNA): TGCGCCAGCAGCTTGGAGAGAGTTACGGCCACTGAAGCTTTCTTT. Its protein product is CASSLERVTATEAFF.

The chain recombines TRBV9 with TRBJ1-1; weak D call: TRBD1 (6 bases). The germline V and J ends were trimmed by 4 bases and 5 bases, with 15 bases remaining between them. There are 14 residues in the CDR3. CDR1 is SGDLS, CDR2 YYNGEE, per germline. CDR3 protein: CASSIQGGETEAFF. The CDR3 DNA is TGTGCCAGCAGCATACAGGGAGGAGAGACTGAAGCTTTCTTT.

The V and J genes are TRBV7-2 and TRBJ1-5; perhaps TRBD1 as D (5 bases). Looked up from germline, CDR1 is SGHTA and CDR2 is FQGNSA. Trimming shortened V by 2 bases and J by 2 bases, and 13 bases separated the two germline ends. The CDR3 contains 16 residues. The CDR3 sequence is CASSLTGRGGNQPQHF. CDR3 sequence (DNA): TGTGCCAGCAGCTTAACCGGGAGGGGAGGCAATCAGCCCCAGCATTTT. The variable domain in full, completed from reference TRBV7-2 and TRBJ1-5, reads GAGVSQSPSNKVTEKGKDVELRCDPISGHTALYWYRQSLGQGLEFLIYFQGNSAPDKSGLPSDRFSAERTGGSVSTLTIQRTQQEDSAVYLCASSLTGRGGNQPQHFGDGTRLSIL.

The chain uses TRBV18 and TRBJ1-5; D is undetermined. With 3 bases removed from V and 9 bases from J, the gap between germline ends came to 15 bases. This CDR3 spans 14 amino acids. Germline assignment: CDR1 KGHSH and CDR2 LQKENI. The CDR3 protein is CASSPARGKRPQHF. In nucleotides, the CDR3 is TGTGCCAGCTCACCCGCCCGAGGGAAGAGGCCCCAGCATTTT.

This clone was observed once. The chain has TRBV29-1 and TRBJ1-2; D call uncertain. This CDR3 has 9 amino acids. In germline, CDR1 is SQVTM, CDR2 ANQGSEA. Here the CDR3 DNA reads TGCCAAGAGGGAGATGGCTACACCTTC. Amino acid sequence: CQEGDGYTF.

The chain employs TRBV28 and TRBJ1-1; D gene uncertain. V was clipped by 7 bases and J by 6 bases, with 12 bases between them. CDR3 length: 12 amino acids. Germline V lookup: CDR1 MDHEN, CDR2 SYDVKM. The CDR3 bases are TGTGCCAGCACCATCGAGGGTTCTGAAGCTTTCTTT. Its translation: CASTIEGSEAFF.